This is a list of T cell receptor beta chains from one sample in a study of blood T cell repertoires in COVID-19. Using immunoSEQ multiplex PCR, the repertoire was profiled, and TCRdb retains in-frame clones only, with some absent. Among over 150,000 clones listed, 81% were seen once. Sequencing was performed on peripheral blood. These receptors all come from a woman older than 75 with COVID-19, enrolled during active disease. Both conserved end residues are part of each CDR3. Each record gives: J gene, clone size, V gene, D gene, CDR3 protein, CDR3 DNA. The D gene is left open where the match is weak. Expanded clones get a size class; other rows say once, few or many, or leave the size out.

J gene: TRBJ2-5; clone size: -; V gene: TRBV5-1; D gene: -; CDR3 protein: CASSLDVAGLETQYF; CDR3 DNA: TGCGCCAGCAGCTTGGATGTGGCAGGTTTAGAGACCCAGTACTTC
J gene: TRBJ2-5; clone size: -; V gene: TRBV2; D gene: -; CDR3 protein: CASSERSSGYRETQYF; CDR3 DNA: TGTGCCAGCAGTGAGCGATCCAGCGGGTACCGAGAGACCCAGTACTTC
J gene: TRBJ2-5; clone size: -; V gene: TRBV30; D gene: TRBD2; CDR3 protein: CAWSVYRTSGGSQETQYF; CDR3 DNA: TGTGCCTGGAGTGTATACCGGACTAGCGGGGGGTCCCAAGAGACCCAGTACTTC
J gene: TRBJ1-1; clone size: -; V gene: TRBV4-3; D gene: -; CDR3 protein: CASSPGGTEAFF; CDR3 DNA: TGCGCCAGCAGCCCCGGAGGAACTGAAGCTTTCTTT
J gene: TRBJ2-7; clone size: -; V gene: TRBV3-1/TRBV3-2; D gene: -; CDR3 protein: CASSRQSYEQYF; CDR3 DNA: TGTGCCAGCAGCCGACAGTCCTACGAGCAGTACTTC
J gene: TRBJ2-7; clone size: few; V gene: TRBV3-1/TRBV3-2; D gene: TRBD1; CDR3 protein: CASSLWTGTYEQYF; CDR3 DNA: TGTGCCAGCAGCTTATGGACAGGTACCTACGAGCAGTACTTC
J gene: TRBJ2-7; clone size: once; V gene: TRBV10-3; D gene: TRBD1; CDR3 protein: CAISETIWTGSNEQYF; CDR3 DNA: TGTGCCATCAGTGAGACGATTTGGACAGGGAGTAACGAGCAGTACTTC
J gene: TRBJ2-7; clone size: -; V gene: TRBV18; D gene: TRBD2; CDR3 protein: CASSPAGISGIYEQYF; CDR3 DNA: TGTGCCAGCTCTCCGGCGGGGATTAGCGGGATCTACGAGCAGTACTTC
J gene: TRBJ2-7; clone size: few; V gene: TRBV19; D gene: TRBD1; CDR3 protein: CASSIFGTGSYEQYF; CDR3 DNA: TGTGCCAGTAGTATATTCGGGACAGGGAGCTACGAGCAGTACTTC
J gene: TRBJ2-7; clone size: once; V gene: TRBV6-5; D gene: TRBD1; CDR3 protein: CASSYYRGYEQYF; CDR3 DNA: TGTGCCAGCAGTTACTACAGGGGATACGAGCAGTACTTC
J gene: TRBJ2-7; clone size: -; V gene: TRBV6-5; D gene: -; CDR3 protein: CASSYRDKGPYEQYF; CDR3 DNA: TGTGCCAGCAGTTACCGCGACAAGGGGCCCTACGAGCAGTACTTC
J gene: TRBJ1-1; clone size: -; V gene: TRBV29-1; D gene: -; CDR3 protein: CSVEDRSRGNTEAFF; CDR3 DNA: TGCAGCGTTGAAGATCGGAGCAGGGGGAACACTGAAGCTTTCTTT
J gene: TRBJ1-1; clone size: many; V gene: TRBV16; D gene: TRBD1; CDR3 protein: CASSRANPGQQNTEAFF; CDR3 DNA: TGTGCCAGCAGCCGAGCTAATCCGGGACAGCAGAACACTGAAGCTTTCTTT
J gene: TRBJ2-1; clone size: -; V gene: TRBV2; D gene: TRBD1; CDR3 protein: CASNLYTGGANNEQFF; CDR3 DNA: TGTGCCAGCAATCTTTATACAGGGGGCGCGAACAATGAGCAGTTCTTC
J gene: TRBJ2-5; clone size: -; V gene: TRBV7-6; D gene: -; CDR3 protein: CASSKGGETQYF; CDR3 DNA: TGTGCCAGCAGCAAGGGGGGGGAGACCCAGTACTTC
J gene: TRBJ2-1; clone size: few; V gene: TRBV10-3; D gene: TRBD1; CDR3 protein: CATGRQGAQEQFF; CDR3 DNA: TGTGCCACCGGTCGACAGGGGGCGCAGGAGCAGTTCTTC
J gene: TRBJ2-3; clone size: -; V gene: TRBV11-2; D gene: TRBD2; CDR3 protein: CASSVLALAGLTDTQYF; CDR3 DNA: TGTGCCAGCAGCGTACTCGCTTTAGCGGGGTTAACAGATACGCAGTATTTT
J gene: TRBJ1-1; clone size: -; V gene: TRBV10-3; D gene: TRBD1; CDR3 protein: CAITQGAGNTEAFF; CDR3 DNA: TGTGCCATCACTCAGGGGGCCGGTAACACTGAAGCTTTCTTT
J gene: TRBJ1-1; clone size: -; V gene: TRBV6-2/TRBV6-3; D gene: -; CDR3 protein: CASSYETGMNTEAFF; CDR3 DNA: TGTGCCAGCAGTTACGAGACAGGAATGAACACTGAAGCTTTCTTT
J gene: TRBJ2-1; clone size: -; V gene: TRBV24-1; D gene: -; CDR3 protein: CATSTSGSYNEQFF; CDR3 DNA: TGTGCCACCAGTACTTCAGGTTCCTACAATGAGCAGTTCTTC
J gene: TRBJ2-5; clone size: -; V gene: TRBV14; D gene: TRBD2; CDR3 protein: CASSQVAGVQYF; CDR3 DNA: TGTGCCAGCAGCCAAGTAGCGGGGGTCCAGTACTTC
J gene: TRBJ2-5; clone size: -; V gene: TRBV5-1; D gene: -; CDR3 protein: CASSLSGDETQYF; CDR3 DNA: TGCGCCAGCAGCTTGTCAGGGGACGAGACCCAGTACTTC
J gene: TRBJ1-6; clone size: -; V gene: TRBV7-8; D gene: -; CDR3 protein: CASTWGGDGYSPLHF; CDR3 DNA: TGTGCCAGCACCTGGGGGGGGGATGGGTATTCACCCCTCCACTTT
J gene: TRBJ1-1; clone size: -; V gene: TRBV5-1; D gene: TRBD1; CDR3 protein: CASSLEPDRVSTEAFF; CDR3 DNA: TGCGCCAGCAGCTTGGAACCTGACAGGGTCAGCACTGAAGCTTTCTTT
J gene: TRBJ2-3; clone size: -; V gene: TRBV2; D gene: -; CDR3 protein: CASSVEGDTQYF; CDR3 DNA: TGTGCCAGCAGTGTGGAGGGGGATACGCAGTATTTT
J gene: TRBJ1-3; clone size: -; V gene: TRBV10-3; D gene: -; CDR3 protein: CAISDRMGLGAGNTIYF; CDR3 DNA: TGTGCCATCAGTGATCGGATGGGGCTAGGAGCTGGAAACACCATATATTTT
J gene: TRBJ2-7; clone size: -; V gene: TRBV15; D gene: TRBD1; CDR3 protein: CATSRDRESYEQYF; CDR3 DNA: TGTGCCACCAGCAGGGACAGGGAATCCTACGAGCAGTACTTC
J gene: TRBJ1-2; clone size: once; V gene: TRBV27; D gene: TRBD1; CDR3 protein: CASSTLPGQGAKGYTF; CDR3 DNA: TGTGCCAGCAGTACTTTGCCGGGACAGGGGGCGAAGGGCTACACCTTC
J gene: TRBJ1-1; clone size: -; V gene: TRBV10-3; D gene: -; CDR3 protein: CAISESREAFF; CDR3 DNA: TGTGCCATCAGTGAGTCCAGGGAAGCTTTCTTT
J gene: TRBJ2-1; clone size: few; V gene: TRBV5-5; D gene: TRBD2; CDR3 protein: CASSSPGLAGGAPYNEQFF; CDR3 DNA: TGTGCCAGCAGCTCGCCGGGACTAGCGGGGGGGGCCCCCTACAATGAGCAGTTCTTC
J gene: TRBJ2-7; clone size: -; V gene: TRBV7-9; D gene: -; CDR3 protein: CASSPVLSYEQYF; CDR3 DNA: TGTGCCAGCAGCCCCGTACTCTCCTACGAGCAGTACTTC
J gene: TRBJ1-2; clone size: many; V gene: TRBV5-4; D gene: -; CDR3 protein: CASSNRDTTHYGYTF; CDR3 DNA: TGTGCCAGCAGCAACCGGGACACCACTCATTATGGCTACACCTTC
J gene: TRBJ2-2; clone size: -; V gene: TRBV4-2; D gene: TRBD2; CDR3 protein: CASSQGGREGVGELFF; CDR3 DNA: TGTGCCAGCAGCCAAGGTGGGCGGGAGGGCGTCGGGGAGCTGTTTTTT
J gene: TRBJ2-3; clone size: many; V gene: TRBV9; D gene: TRBD1; CDR3 protein: CASSPGTGGFTDTQYF; CDR3 DNA: TGTGCCAGCAGCCCAGGGACAGGGGGATTCACAGATACGCAGTATTTT
J gene: TRBJ2-7; clone size: -; V gene: TRBV28; D gene: -; CDR3 protein: CASSFSYQRLTGSYEQYF; CDR3 DNA: TGTGCCAGCAGTTTCTCATATCAACGCCTGACAGGATCCTACGAGCAGTACTTC
J gene: TRBJ2-7; clone size: -; V gene: TRBV24-1; D gene: TRBD2; CDR3 protein: CATSARTSGKYEQYF; CDR3 DNA: TGTGCCACCAGTGCCCGGACTAGCGGGAAATACGAGCAGTACTTC
J gene: TRBJ1-3; clone size: -; V gene: TRBV7-3; D gene: TRBD1; CDR3 protein: CASSLTGALSGNTIYF; CDR3 DNA: TGTGCCAGCAGCCTGACAGGGGCCCTCTCTGGAAACACCATATATTTT
J gene: TRBJ1-5; clone size: -; V gene: TRBV27; D gene: -; CDR3 protein: CASSLFAGDNQPQHF; CDR3 DNA: TGTGCCAGCAGTTTATTCGCAGGTGACAATCAGCCCCAGCATTTT
J gene: TRBJ1-1; clone size: few; V gene: TRBV6-6; D gene: -; CDR3 protein: CASSLTGNTEAFF; CDR3 DNA: TGTGCCAGCAGCCTCACAGGGAACACTGAAGCTTTCTTT
J gene: TRBJ2-1; clone size: -; V gene: TRBV2; D gene: TRBD2; CDR3 protein: CASRVSGRAGDEQFF; CDR3 DNA: TGTGCCAGCAGGGTTAGCGGGAGGGCTGGGGATGAGCAGTTCTTC
J gene: TRBJ2-1; clone size: -; V gene: TRBV4-3; D gene: -; CDR3 protein: CASSQAPGAYNEQFF; CDR3 DNA: TGCGCCAGCAGCCAAGCGCCAGGGGCTTACAATGAGCAGTTCTTC
J gene: TRBJ2-1; clone size: -; V gene: TRBV4-3; D gene: -; CDR3 protein: CASSQDALANEQFF; CDR3 DNA: TGCGCCAGCAGCCAAGATGCTCTAGCCAATGAGCAGTTCTTC
J gene: TRBJ2-3; clone size: once; V gene: TRBV29-1; D gene: TRBD2; CDR3 protein: CSVSEAGAQTDTQYF; CDR3 DNA: TGCAGCGTTTCAGAAGCGGGGGCCCAGACAGATACGCAGTATTTT
J gene: TRBJ1-2; clone size: -; V gene: TRBV12-5; D gene: -; CDR3 protein: CASGVRGGGYTF; CDR3 DNA: TGTGCTAGTGGTGTCCGGGGGGGTGGCTACACCTTC
J gene: TRBJ1-2; clone size: -; V gene: TRBV19; D gene: -; CDR3 protein: CASSSGTPILYGYTF; CDR3 DNA: TGTGCCAGTAGTTCCGGGACACCAATCCTCTATGGCTACACCTTC